This T cell receptor beta chain was identified during a study of CD8+ T cells in alopecia areata. Germline V gives CDR1 LNHDA, CDR2 SQIVND (reference sequence). V lost 0 bases and J 4 bases, leaving 3 bases between the germline ends. The CDR3 sequence is 13 residues long. Following RNA extraction, reverse transcription yielded cDNA that acted as the sequencing template. Data came from immunoSEQ multiplex PCR; TCRdb stores just in-frame clones and leaves some out. The sample includes more than 100,000 clones, 65% to 90% seen only once; the top ten take 8.5% to 14%. As for treatment: oral pan-JAK inhibitor, 5-10 mg twice daily.

The sequence came from a human donor with alopecia areata. The source was CD8+ T cells sorted from blood, collected at approximately week 34, from a patient treated with tofacitinib. The gene calls are TRBV19 and TRBJ2-2, with D unresolved. The CDR3 nucleotides read TGTGCCAGTAGTATAGATAGCACCGGGGAGCTGTTTTTT. Amino acid sequence: CASSIDSTGELFF.